The rows below give T cell receptor beta chains drawn from one sample of a study of T cells in Graves' hyperthyroidism and ophthalmopathy. TCRdb ran MiXCR on the multiplex PCR reads and lists one entry per CDR3 protein. This table holds around 600,000 distinct CDR3 sequences, 15% to 19% found once. The sequenced sample consisted of blood. These receptors originate from a woman in her twenties or thirties with Graves' hyperthyroidism. CDR3s include the opening cysteine and the closing phenylalanine or tryptophan. Fields, in order: D gene, clone size, V gene, J gene, CDR3 protein, CDR3 DNA. The D gene is left open where the match is weak. The size entry is marked missing in some rows and otherwise reads once, few, many or a size class.

>.|.|TRBV20-1|TRBJ1-1
CSARDNLGRANTEAFF
TGCAGTGCTAGAGATAATTTAGGCAGGGCGAACACTGAAGCTTTCTTT
>.|many|TRBV27|TRBJ1-1
CASSLVGVTEAFF
TGTGCCAGCAGTTTGGTGGGGGTGACTGAAGCTTTCTTT
>TRBD1|few|TRBV6-1|TRBJ1-6
CASSITADRGNSPLHF
TGTGCCAGCAGTATAACGGCGGACAGGGGAAATTCACCCCTCCACTTT
>TRBD1|many|TRBV7-2|TRBJ2-5
CASSIYRGQETQYF
TGTGCCAGCAGCATCTACAGGGGCCAAGAGACCCAGTACTTC
>TRBD2|few|TRBV15|TRBJ2-7
CATSRVREANGVRFYEQYF
TGTGCCACCAGCAGAGTCCGGGAGGCTAATGGGGTGCGGTTTTACGAGCAGTACTTC
>.|many|TRBV12-3/TRBV12-4|TRBJ1-2
CASGGQLPNYGYTF
TGTGCCAGCGGAGGACAGCTACCTAACTATGGCTACACCTTC
>TRBD2|many|TRBV20-1|TRBJ2-7
CSATPGTSSEQYF
TGCAGTGCTACACCCGGGACTAGCTCCGAGCAGTACTTC
>.|many|TRBV20-1|TRBJ2-1
CSARDDGRAPSYNEQFF
TGCAGTGCTAGAGATGACGGGCGGGCCCCTTCCTACAATGAGCAGTTCTTC
>.|.|TRBV6-1|TRBJ2-1
CASISGYNEQFF
TGTGCCAGTATTTCCGGGTACAATGAGCAGTTCTTC
>TRBD1|.|TRBV7-2|TRBJ2-7
CASSPRTGRQYF
TGTGCCAGCAGCCCCCGGACAGGGCGGCAGTACTTC
>TRBD2|few|TRBV7-3|TRBJ2-1
CASNLTWGLAGGKGYNEQFF
TGTGCCAGCAACCTAACTTGGGGACTAGCGGGAGGCAAGGGTTACAATGAGCAGTTCTTC
>.|.|TRBV18|TRBJ1-4
CASSPVDAATNEKLFF
TGTGCCAGCTCACCCGTAGACGCCGCAACTAATGAAAAACTGTTTTTT